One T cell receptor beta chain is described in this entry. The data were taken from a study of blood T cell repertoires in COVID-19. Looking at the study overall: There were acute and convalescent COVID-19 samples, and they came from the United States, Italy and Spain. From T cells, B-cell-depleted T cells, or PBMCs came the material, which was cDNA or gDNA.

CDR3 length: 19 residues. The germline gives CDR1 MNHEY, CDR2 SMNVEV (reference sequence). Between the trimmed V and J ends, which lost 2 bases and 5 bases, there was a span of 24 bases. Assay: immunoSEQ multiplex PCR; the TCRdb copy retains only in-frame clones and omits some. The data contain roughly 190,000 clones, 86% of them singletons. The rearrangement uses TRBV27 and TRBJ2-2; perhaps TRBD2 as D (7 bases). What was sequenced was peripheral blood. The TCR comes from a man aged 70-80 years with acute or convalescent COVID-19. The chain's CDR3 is CASSLDIGRGLFRTGELFF. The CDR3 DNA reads TGTGCCAGCAGTTTAGATATAGGCAGGGGACTATTCCGAACCGGGGAGCTGTTTTTT.